These T cell receptor beta chains were read from a single sample in a study of cytomegalovirus exposure and HLA in healthy donors. Produced via immunoSEQ multiplex PCR; TCRdb's table is partial and in-frame only. Its table records 40,000 to 60,000 clones. The specimen sequenced was PBMCs. The origin of the receptors is a male donor in good health and CMV-seropositive. The conserved cysteine and the conserved F or W are not part of the CDR3 here.

j_gene | v_gene | CDR3aa
TRBJ1-1 | TRBV13 | ASSLRGRTEAF
TRBJ2-7 | TRBV4-1 | ASSRLSFSGGSSYEQY
TRBJ1-6 | TRBV30 | AWSENRVLDSPLH
NA | TRBV20-1 | SAQQGYEQY
TRBJ1-6 | TRBV7-2 | ASSSDRSRSPLH
TRBJ2-5 | TRBV7-9 | ASSFQGSTQFGQY
TRBJ2-1 | TRBV9 | ASSVVAGGPNEQF
TRBJ2-7 | TRBV27 | ASGKTRRDRGHEQY
TRBJ2-7 | TRBV27 | ASSFFPGTGGDEQY
TRBJ2-1 | TRBV27 | ASTIVQGARNEQF
TRBJ2-7 | TRBV4-1 | ASSQGGTGDHEQC
TRBJ2-5 | TRBV29-1 | SVEHERVETQY
TRBJ2-1 | TRBV5-1 | ASSHGLALKGHNEQF
TRBJ2-7 | TRBV9 | ASSSWTGDEQY
TRBJ1-1 | TRBV5-1 | ASSSPKQGGGHTEAF
TRBJ1-1 | TRBV6-4 | ASRAQGTANTEAF
TRBJ1-1 | TRBV4-1 | ASSQVGQGTTEAF
TRBJ1-5 | TRBV4-3 | ASSQGGYKGQPQH
TRBJ1-2 | TRBV16 | ASSQAGGNYGYT
TRBJ1-2 | TRBV4-2 | ASSQGTGNRNYGYT
TRBJ1-5 | TRBV7-9 | ASSLNSEGQPQH
TRBJ2-1 | TRBV5-6 | ASSRGLRNEQF
TRBJ2-7 | TRBV11-2 | ASSLQIAVDEQY
TRBJ1-2 | TRBV5-1 | ASSLAPGQNYGYT
TRBJ1-2 | TRBV4-2 | ASSQDGVPAGRGYGYT
TRBJ2-7 | TRBV6-1 | ASSEGSYEQY
TRBJ2-5 | TRBV5-1 | ASSLRDRIVETQY
TRBJ1-5 | TRBV7-2 | ASSLKVAGVWSNQPQH
TRBJ2-1 | TRBV5-6 | ASSFGDRDNEQF
TRBJ1-1 | TRBV6-5 | ASSPRAQGKAF
TRBJ1-1 | TRBV6-6 | ASTDRKNTEAF
TRBJ1-6 | TRBV4-3 | ASSQDPGNNSPLH
TRBJ2-3 | TRBV9 | ASSVAQGRTDTQY
TRBJ1-1 | TRBV9 | ASSGFPSTEAF
TRBJ2-1 | TRBV4-3 | ASSQVGPSGSDEQF
TRBJ2-3 | TRBV9 | ASSLGLAGGQDTQY
TRBJ2-7 | TRBV4-3 | ASSNSGGEQY
TRBJ2-2 | TRBV11-3 | ASSLSTHYGELF
TRBJ2-2 | TRBV18 | ASSPGQVRGAAGELF
TRBJ2-7 | TRBV30 | AWSVGAYEQY
NA | TRBV7-8 | ASSVSGGAAYEQY
TRBJ2-3 | TRBV25-1 | ASTDRGHTQY
TRBJ2-2 | TRBV4-1 | ASSPISPRDTGELF
TRBJ2-7 | TRBV2 | ASKSGTSGPEQY
TRBJ2-7 | TRBV29-1 | SVDRGRGAYEQY
TRBJ2-2 | TRBV7-9 | ASSRSIAGGVPGELF
TRBJ1-1 | TRBV6-1 | ASSEALRGDKAF
TRBJ2-5 | TRBV27 | ASSPLQVLQETQY
TRBJ2-5 | TRBV30 | AWSQAGGQGETQY
TRBJ1-1 | TRBV28 | ASSASRDSSGAF
TRBJ1-2 | TRBV28 | ASSSQVPAGYT
TRBJ1-1 | TRBV18 | ASSRGLGIEAF
TRBJ2-2 | TRBV7-6 | ASSSRTSGTGELF
TRBJ1-5 | TRBV19 | ASSTGGVGNQPQH